These T cell receptor beta chains were read from a single sample in a study of control samples from healthy donors and cancer patients. Measured with immunoSEQ multiplex PCR; TCRdb has only the in-frame clones, and not every one. The table lists approximately 54,000 clones, 88% of them singletons. Sequencing input: PBMCs. Receptors were obtained from a man between 50 and 59 years old with head and neck cancer. Both conserved end residues are part of each CDR3. The D gene is left open where the match is weak. Only some rows state a clone size, as once, few, many or a class for expanded clones.

size	D	J	V	CDR3	DNA
-	TRBD1	TRBJ2-2	TRBV7-3	CASSKGAEAGELFF	TGTGCCAGCAGCAAGGGGGCAGAGGCAGGGGAGCTGTTTTTT
-	-	TRBJ1-2	TRBV10-1	CASTKGGGSGYGYTF	TGCGCCAGCACCAAGGGGGGGGGCAGCGGCTATGGCTACACCTTC
-	-	TRBJ2-4	TRBV15	CATSRDLAGQNIQYF	TGTGCCACCAGCAGAGATCTTGCAGGGCAAAACATTCAGTACTTC
once	-	TRBJ2-7	TRBV7-2	CASSLVGGEGGYEQYF	TGTGCCAGCAGCCTCGTAGGGGGGGAAGGTGGCTACGAGCAGTACTTC
-	-	TRBJ2-1	TRBV19	CASSILTSYNEQFF	TGTGCCAGTAGTATATTAACCTCCTACAATGAGCAGTTCTTC
once	-	TRBJ2-5	TRBV6-2/TRBV6-3	CASSRQLYFAETQYF	TGTGCCAGCAGCCGACAGTTATATTTTGCAGAGACCCAGTACTTC
-	TRBD2	TRBJ2-7	TRBV27	CASSALAGGMAYEQYF	TGTGCCAGCAGTGCCCTCGCGGGGGGGATGGCATACGAGCAGTACTTC
-	-	TRBJ2-7	TRBV6-2/TRBV6-3	CASSWGGQSYEQYF	TGTGCCAGCAGTTGGGGAGGTCAATCCTACGAGCAGTACTTC
-	TRBD1	TRBJ1-2	TRBV6-2/TRBV6-3	CASSSSGQGPKKGYTF	TGTGCCAGCAGTTCTTCAGGACAGGGGCCAAAGAAGGGCTACACCTTC
-	-	TRBJ2-7	TRBV2	CASSDVVAGRYEQYF	TGTGCCAGCAGTGATGTCGTGGCAGGGCGCTACGAGCAGTACTTC
-	-	TRBJ2-7	TRBV27	CASSLEDPRVYEQYF	TGTGCCAGCAGTTTAGAGGACCCAAGGGTCTACGAGCAGTACTTC
-	TRBD1	TRBJ1-2	TRBV28	CASDRPGTGTYGYTF	TGTGCCAGCGACCGACCCGGGACAGGGACCTATGGCTACACCTTC
once	TRBD2	TRBJ2-3	TRBV10-2	CASIHIAGGHTQYF	TGCGCCAGCATTCACATAGCGGGAGGGCATACGCAGTATTTT
-	TRBD2	TRBJ2-5	TRBV14	CASSQPTSPYQETQYF	TGTGCCAGCAGCCAACCGACTAGCCCCTACCAAGAGACCCAGTACTTC
-	-	TRBJ1-2	TRBV15	CATSRGDGLGGYTF	TGTGCCACCAGCAGAGGGGACGGCCTGGGGGGCTACACCTTC
once	-	TRBJ2-1	TRBV18	CASSPLRGANEQFF	TGTGCCAGCTCACCACTTAGGGGGGCGAATGAGCAGTTCTTC
-	-	TRBJ2-5	TRBV7-2	CASSLHREETQYF	TGTGCCAGCAGCTTACACAGGGAAGAGACCCAGTACTTC
-	TRBD1	TRBJ1-2	TRBV5-1	CASSSSYRGIFYGYTF	TGCGCCAGCAGCTCTTCATACAGGGGGATCTTCTATGGCTACACCTTC
-	-	TRBJ1-6	TRBV5-5	CASSSGTFLSSYNSPLHF	TGTGCCAGCAGCTCCGGGACTTTCTTGAGCTCCTATAATTCACCCCTCCACTTT
once	TRBD1	TRBJ1-5	TRBV7-9	CASSSDRGIPHHSNQPQHF	TGTGCCAGCAGCTCCGACAGGGGGATCCCCCATCATAGCAATCAGCCCCAGCATTTT
-	TRBD2	TRBJ2-3	TRBV30	CAWSHGGGLDTQYF	TGTGCCTGGAGTCACGGGGGGGGATTAGATACGCAGTATTTT
-	TRBD2	TRBJ2-5	TRBV2	CASSGTSGGAETQYF	TGTGCCAGCAGTGGAACTAGCGGGGGGGCAGAGACCCAGTACTTC
-	-	TRBJ2-7	TRBV11-1	CASSFTGLSGYEQYF	TGTGCCAGCAGTTTCACAGGGCTTTCCGGCTACGAGCAGTACTTC
once	TRBD2	TRBJ2-4	TRBV29-1	CSVESGTGGAKNIQYF	TGCAGCGTTGAATCTGGGACGGGGGGGGCCAAAAACATTCAGTACTTC
-	-	TRBJ2-7	TRBV7-3	CASSQSGSSYEQYF	TGTGCCAGCAGCCAGTCCGGGAGCTCCTACGAGCAGTACTTC
-	-	TRBJ2-7	TRBV19	CASSSPGAGSYEQYF	TGTGCCAGTAGTTCCCCGGGTGCGGGCTCCTACGAGCAGTACTTC
-	-	TRBJ2-7	TRBV6-5	CASCIVRLDEQYF	TGTGCCAGCTGCATAGTTAGGCTCGACGAGCAGTACTTC
-	-	TRBJ2-7	TRBV7-2	CASSLDPVTYEQYF	TGTGCCAGCAGCTTAGATCCAGTTACCTACGAGCAGTACTTC
-	-	TRBJ2-3	TRBV7-8	CASSSRAGTDTQYF	TGTGCCAGCAGCTCGAGGGCAGGGACAGATACGCAGTATTTT
-	-	TRBJ2-3	TRBV5-4	CASSLQMGGPDTQYF	TGTGCCAGCAGCCTACAAATGGGGGGGCCAGATACGCAGTATTTT
-	-	TRBJ1-6	TRBV30	CAWRSENSPLHF	TGTGCCTGGAGGTCAGAAAATTCACCCCTCCACTTT